The 26 T cell receptor beta chains below were found in one sample sequenced in a study of CD8+ T cells in alopecia areata. RNA was isolated and reverse transcribed to cDNA, the sequencing template. TCRdb's copy holds only in-frame clones and misses some; the assay was immunoSEQ multiplex PCR. The profile covers 1,500 to 2,000 clones, none occurring a single time. As to time point: mouse skin at time of skin grafting. The source material was skin, sampled at week 0. Source of these receptors: a C3H/HeJ mouse with alopecia areata. The mouse strain carries the MHC haplotype H2-k.

In this sample, this clone turned up a few times. Gene names and germline match the mouse. The CDR3 end lies 4 residues beyond the end of the read and is filled in from the germline J gene. V is TRBV31 and J is TRBJ2-1, with D possibly matching TRBD1 (6 bases). Trimming took 0 bases from V and 0 from J, leaving 6 bases between them. This CDR3 comprises 14 residues. Germline V gene sequence: CDR1 GKSSPN, CDR2 SITVG. The CDR3 reads CAWSLQGNYAEQFF. CDR3 DNA (partial): TGTGCCTGGAGTCTACAGGGTAACTATGCT.

This clone is medium-sized. Gene and germline names: mouse. Coverage ceases 4 residues before the CDR3 finishes, and the germline J gene fills in the end. The genes are TRBV1 and TRBJ1-1; D is ambiguous. CDR1 NSQYPW and CDR2 LRSPGD come from the germline V gene (reference sequence). The CDR3 totals 14 residues. The V gene lost 0 bases and the J gene lost 0 bases, with 5 bases spanning the gap. The covered CDR3 bases are TGCACCTGCAGTGCAGATGCAGCAAACACA. Translated, it gives CTCSADAANT. The full CDR3 protein is CTCSADAANTEVFF.

In its sample, this clone ranks as medium-sized. The gene symbols are mouse symbols. Read data end 4 residues before the CDR3 end; the end is taken from the germline J gene. V gene TRBV3 combines with J gene TRBJ2-5; 9 nucleotides align to TRBD1. V shed 5 bases and J 3 bases; nucleotides not matched to a gene: 3. The CDR3 sequence is 14 residues long. The germline V gene encodes CDR1 SNHLY and CDR2 FYNGKV (reference sequence). Incomplete CDR3 DNA: TGTGCCAGCAGCCCCGACAGGGGGCAAGAC. The encoded protein is CASSPDRGQD. In full, the CDR3 is CASSPDRGQDTQYF. Combining the CDR3 with reference TRBV3 and TRBJ2-5 gives the whole variable domain GPKVLQIPSHQIIDMGQMVTLNCDPVSNHLYFYWYKQILGQQMEFLVNFYNGKVMEKSKLFKDQFSVERPDGSYFTLKIQPTALEDSAVYFCASSPDRGQDTQYFGPGTRLLVL.

In this sample, this clone is medium-sized. Mouse names are used for the genes. The CDR3 end lies 4 residues beyond the end of the read and is filled in from the germline J gene. The same CDR3 arises from other DNA sequences in this sample as well. The chain recombines TRBV19 with TRBJ1-2; TRBD1 matches at 7 bases. J was trimmed by 0 bases and V by 5 bases; bases with no gene match: 4. Germline-derived CDR1 and CDR2 are FNHDT and SITEND (reference sequence). CDR3 size: 14 residues. The CDR3 region is CASSTGTANSDYTF. The DNA read from the CDR3 is TGTGCCAGCAGCACCGGGACAGCAAACTCC.

This clone was counted at least ten times. The germline and genes are mouse ones. The read ends 4 residues before the CDR3 terminus; that terminus is restored from the germline J gene. This sequence joins TRBV13-2 and TRBJ2-4; 7 bases align to TRBD2. The CDR3 extends over 15 amino acids. CDR1 is NNHNN and CDR2 is SYGAGS in the germline V gene (reference sequence). Trimming cost V 0 bases and J 1 base; bases outside gene matches: 2. Incomplete CDR3 DNA: TGTGCCAGCGGTGATGTGGGGACTGGTCAAAAC. It encodes CASGDVGTGQN. The whole CDR3 reads CASGDVGTGQNTLYF.

This clone is categorized as medium-sized (0.01 to 0.1%). Any gene name here is a mouse gene name. The CDR3 end is not reached by the read, which stops 4 residues before it; the germline J gene fills it in. This chain uses TRBV5 with TRBJ1-2; 7 nucleotides agree with TRBD1. The CDR3 totals 13 residues. Germline values: CDR1 LGHNA, CDR2 YNLKQL (reference sequence). CDR3 region: CASSPTGEPDYTF. CDR3 bases read: TGTGCCAGCAGCCCAACAGGGGAGCCC.

This clone qualifies as medium-sized. Each gene name is a mouse one. The sequenced CDR3 bases are TGCACCTGCAGTGCAGATCACACAGGGGGGATCTATGCT. This codes for CTCSADHTGGIYA. The full CDR3 sequence reads CTCSADHTGGIYAEQFF. The chain recombines TRBV1 with TRBJ2-1; 8 bases match TRBD1. The read comes to an end 4 residues before the CDR3 does, leaving the germline J gene to fill in the end. The CDR3 loop spans 17 amino acids. The ends lost 0 bases at V and 3 bases at J; junction bases unmatched: 7. Germline lookup yields CDR1 NSQYPW and CDR2 LRSPGD (reference sequence).

By share, this clone counts as medium-sized (0.01 to 0.1%). The gene names given are mouse names. The sequence runs out 4 residues before the end of the CDR3; the remainder is reconstructed from the germline J gene. The chain combines TRBV31 with TRBJ2-2; 9 nucleotides align to TRBD1. The germline V gene has CDR1 GKSSPN and CDR2 SITVG. The CDR3 loop spans 14 amino acids. V gave up 3 bases and J gave up 4 bases; unmatched junction bases: 3. Partial CDR3 DNA: TGTGCCTGGAGCCGGGACAGGGTCACCGGG. It encodes CAWSRDRVTG. The whole CDR3 is CAWSRDRVTGQLYF.

This clone was counted at least ten times. Mouse germline and gene names are used. The CDR3 end is not reached by the read, which stops 4 residues before it; the germline J gene fills it in. The rearrangement uses TRBV13-2 and TRBJ2-4; perhaps TRBD1 as D (6 bases). This CDR3 contains 16 residues. The germline V gene has CDR1 NNHNN and CDR2 SYGAGS (reference sequence). V shed 3 bases and J shed 0 bases, with 14 bases lying between them. The CDR3 loop is CASGGPGQSSQNTLYF. The CDR3 DNA, read in part, is TGTGCCAGCGGTGGGCCGGGACAATCTAGTCAAAAC.

There are many counts of this clone. Because the CDR3's place on the DNA is in doubt, the DNA is left out and the CDR3 is given as listed by TCRdb. The genes are named according to mouse. The chain carries TRBV23 and TRBJ2-7; no check of the table's D call, TRBD1, against the DNA was made. The CDR3 totals 13 residues, both ends included. Per the germline V gene, CDR1 is KGHTA and CDR2 is FQNQQP. CDR3 amino acids: CAPAVKDNYEQYF.

In this sample, this clone turned up many times. Mouse germline and gene names are used. The CDR3 here is CASSLAGTGGANTEVFF. The CDR3 bases that were read are TGTGCCAGCAGTTTAGCGGGGACAGGGGGCGCCAACACA. The rearrangement joins TRBV15 to TRBJ1-1; 12 nucleotides agree with TRBD1. With the read ending 4 residues before the CDR3 end, the germline J gene is used to fill in that end. V lost 0 bases to trimming and J lost 2 bases; unmatched junction nucleotides: 4. The CDR3 is made up of 17 amino acids. CDR1 and CDR2 from the germline V gene are SGHND and FRSKSL.

This clone is deemed large. Each gene name is a mouse one. Here the CDR3 reads CASSRTGTSAETLYF. CDR3 DNA (partial): TGTGCTAGCAGTCGGACTGGGACTAGTGCAGAA. V usage is TRBV17 and J usage is TRBJ2-3, with TRBD2 matching over 8 bases. The CDR3 end falls 4 residues outside the read, so it is completed with the germline J gene. The CDR3 contains 15 residues. J gave up 0 bases and V 5 bases, and 4 bases lay outside the gene matches. From germline, CDR1 is MNHDT and CDR2 YYDKIL.

This clone is labeled medium-sized (0.01 to 0.1%). Mouse germline and gene names are used. The read terminates 4 residues before the CDR3 end, so the remaining end is supplied by the germline J gene. This chain joins TRBV1 and TRBJ2-2; 8 bases fit TRBD1. Germline V gene lookup returns CDR1 NSQYPW and CDR2 LRSPGD (reference sequence). V lost 3 bases and J lost 3; bases outside the gene matches: 3. The CDR3 extends over 15 amino acids. CDR3 residues: CTCSATGGDTGQLYF. CDR3 DNA (partial): TGCACCTGCAGTGCCACAGGGGGAGACACCGGG.

At least ten counts were recorded for this clone. Each gene name is a mouse one. With the read ending 4 residues before the CDR3 end, the germline J gene is used to fill in that end. J is TRBJ2-5 and V is TRBV5, with TRBD1 matching 10 bases. With 4 bases clipped from V and 2 bases from J, the junction kept 0 bases outside the gene matches. CDR1 is LGHNA, CDR2 YNLKQL, per germline (reference sequence). There are 14 residues in the CDR3. The CDR3: CASSRQGAQDTQYF. CDR3 DNA, as far as it was read: TGTGCCAGCAGCCGACAGGGGGCCCAAGAC.

This clone is termed medium-sized. The listed genes are named as in mouse. The read terminates 4 residues ahead of where the CDR3 ends, so the germline J gene completes it. The rearrangement uses TRBV1 and TRBJ2-1; tentative D call: TRBD2 (7 bases). Germline V gene lookup returns CDR1 NSQYPW and CDR2 LRSPGD (reference sequence). V shed 0 bases and J shed 0 bases, with 9 bases lying between them. The CDR3 totals 16 residues. Partial CDR3 DNA: TGCACCTGCAGTGCAGACTGGGGGCTTAACTATGCT. This codes for CTCSADWGLNYA. The full-length CDR3 reads as CTCSADWGLNYAEQFF.

This clone is deemed medium-sized (0.01 to 0.1%). The gene symbols are mouse symbols. Read coverage stops 4 residues before the CDR3 terminus; the germline J gene supplies the remainder. The chain employs TRBV19 and TRBJ2-1, with D possibly TRBD1 on 5 matching bases. Looked up from germline, CDR1 is FNHDT and CDR2 is SITEND (reference sequence). This CDR3 has 12 residues. V was pared by 5 bases and J by 2 bases, with 5 bases between. The part of the CDR3 DNA that was read is TGTGCCAGCAGACAGGACTATGCT. As protein: CASRQDYA. In full, the CDR3 reads CASRQDYAEQFF.

Relative to its sample, this clone is medium-sized. Germline and genes here are mouse. The read ends 4 residues early relative to the CDR3; the germline J gene fills the gap. The chain has TRBV13-3 and TRBJ2-1; 11 bases fit TRBD2. The V and J ends lost 1 base and 2 bases, in that order; junction bases with no gene match: 2. The germline V gene encodes CDR1 NNHDY and CDR2 SYVADS. CDR3 length: 16 amino acids. The CDR3 is CASSDRDWGHYAEQFF. The CDR3 DNA, read in part, is TGTGCCAGCAGTGATAGGGACTGGGGGCACTATGCT.

This clone was observed many times. Gene names refer to mouse genes. The read ends 4 residues early relative to the CDR3; the germline J gene fills the gap. The V call is TRBV13-2, the J call TRBJ2-7, with 11 bases identical to TRBD2. Germline CDR1 NNHNN, CDR2 SYGAGS (reference sequence). The V gene end was trimmed by 2 bases and the J gene end by 0 bases; junction bases not matched to a gene: 4. This CDR3 is built from 16 residues. This chain's CDR3 is CASGEDWGGFSYEQYF. The covered CDR3 bases are TGTGCCAGCGGTGAAGACTGGGGGGGTTTCTCCTAT.

Within the sample, this clone is medium-sized (0.01 to 0.1%). Gene names refer to mouse genes. The CDR3 extends 4 residues past the end of the read, so its final part is completed from the germline J gene. The V call is TRBV29, the J call TRBJ2-4; tentatively, D is TRBD1 (6 bases). From germline, CDR1 is MSHET and CDR2 SYDVDS. V shed 4 bases and J shed 0 bases, with 14 bases lying between them. CDR3 length: 16 amino acids. Partial CDR3 DNA: TGTGCTAGCAGTTGGGGGACAAATACTAGTCAAAAC. Translated: CASSWGTNTSQN. In full, the CDR3 is CASSWGTNTSQNTLYF.

This clone is judged medium-sized. Here the gene names and germline are mouse. Read coverage stops 4 residues before the CDR3 terminus; the germline J gene supplies the remainder. This sequence joins TRBV19 and TRBJ2-1, with a weak D call TRBD2 (6 bases). CDR3 size: 15 residues. The V end lost 2 bases, the J end lost 0 bases, and 9 bases lay between the germline ends. Germline V gives CDR1 FNHDT, CDR2 SITEND (reference sequence). This CDR3 reads CASSISGVNYAEQFF. Partial CDR3 DNA: TGTGCCAGCAGTATTTCTGGGGTTAACTATGCT.

By frequency in the sample, this clone is medium-sized (0.01 to 0.1%). Gene labels here are mouse ones. The CDR3 end falls 4 residues outside the read, so it is completed with the germline J gene. The rearrangement links TRBV19 to TRBJ2-3; 9 nucleotides agree with TRBD2. The CDR3 length is 15 residues. The trim removed 5 bases at V and 0 bases at J, leaving 4 bases unmatched. The germline gives CDR1 FNHDT, CDR2 SITEND (reference sequence). CDR3 residues: CASSRGGASAETLYF. CDR3 DNA (partial): TGTGCCAGCAGCCGTGGGGGGGCGAGTGCAGAA.

By frequency in the sample, this clone is medium-sized (0.01 to 0.1%). Mouse gene names and germline throughout. The sequence runs out 4 residues before the end of the CDR3; the remainder is reconstructed from the germline J gene. The chain recombines TRBV13-3 with TRBJ2-2, with 12 bases matching TRBD2. This CDR3 has 15 residues. The trim removed 5 bases at V and 1 base at J, leaving 0 bases unmatched. Germline V gene sequence: CDR1 NNHDY, CDR2 SYVADS. The covered CDR3 bases are TGTGCCAGCAGGGACTGGGGGGGAAACACCGGG. Residues: CASRDWGGNTG. The complete CDR3 sequence is CASRDWGGNTGQLYF.

By share of the sample, this clone is medium-sized (0.01 to 0.1%). The genes and germline here are from mouse. The CDR3 goes on 4 residues after the read ends, and that part is filled in from the germline J gene. The chain uses TRBV14 and TRBJ2-7; TRBD2 aligns across 10 bases. V was clipped by 5 bases and J by 0 bases; unmatched bases: 5. CDR1 is SGHDT and CDR2 is FRDEAV in the germline V gene. The CDR3 is 15 amino acids. CDR3 DNA (partial): TGTGCCAGCAGCCCGGGACTGGGGCCCTCCTAT. Translation gives CASSPGLGPSY. The whole CDR3 protein is CASSPGLGPSYEQYF.

By share, this clone ranks as medium-sized. Gene and germline names: mouse. The CDR3 end lies 4 residues beyond the end of the read and is filled in from the germline J gene. The chain combines TRBV19 with TRBJ1-2; 8 bases fit TRBD1. Germline CDR1 is FNHDT and CDR2 is SITEND (reference sequence). Trimming took 4 bases from V and 2 from J; bases not matched to a gene: 4. The CDR3 loop spans 14 amino acids. Incomplete CDR3 DNA: TGTGCCAGCAGTCAGGACAGGGCGAACTCC. It encodes CASSQDRANS. The complete CDR3 protein is CASSQDRANSDYTF.

This clone counts as medium-sized. Any gene name here is a mouse gene name. The read comes to an end 4 residues before the CDR3 does, leaving the germline J gene to fill in the end. V usage is TRBV13-3 and J usage is TRBJ1-1; the D gene is possibly TRBD1 (5 bases). CDR3 length equals 14 residues. Per germline, CDR1 NNHDY and CDR2 SYVADS. The ends were cut back, 3 bases at V and 1 base at J, with 10 bases in the middle. The CDR3 reads CASSVWGGNTEVFF. The sequenced part of the CDR3 DNA is TGTGCCAGCAGTGTGTGGGGGGGAAACACA.

The table lists this clone with a few counts. Genes and germline come from the mouse. The missing CDR3 end, 4 residues past where the read stops, is filled in from the germline J gene. The chain links TRBV4 to TRBJ2-5; D might be TRBD1 (5 bases). The CDR3 has 14 amino acids. Germline V CDR1 and CDR2: LGHDT, YNNKQL (reference sequence). The germline V and J ends were trimmed by 5 bases and 0 bases, with 9 bases remaining between them. The CDR3 bases that were read are TGTGCCAGCAGCCGACAGTTTAACCAAGAC. Amino acid sequence: CASSRQFNQD. The whole CDR3 protein is CASSRQFNQDTQYF.